Presented here are 12 T cell receptor beta chains from one specimen sequenced in a study of blood T cell repertoires in COVID-19. Using immunoSEQ multiplex PCR, the repertoire was profiled, and TCRdb retains in-frame clones only, with some absent. Of 90,000 to 140,000 clones in the sample, about 86% were seen once. Sequenced material: peripheral blood. The receptor set was obtained from a man at least 80 years old with acute or convalescent COVID-19.

The gene calls are TRBV18 and TRBJ1-4; D gene uncertain. V dropped 2 bases and J dropped 6 bases, with 7 bases sitting between them. Germline assignment: CDR1 KGHSH and CDR2 LQKENI. The CDR3 runs 13 residues. Here the CDR3 DNA reads TGTGCCAGCTCACCAAGGAGTTATGAAAAACTGTTTTTT. The encoded protein is CASSPRSYEKLFF.

The chain uses TRBV6-5 and TRBJ1-5; D is perhaps TRBD1 (6 bases). Trimming took 9 bases from V and 0 from J, leaving 9 bases between them. The germline gives CDR1 MNHEY, CDR2 SVGAGI. This CDR3 has 13 amino acids. CDR3 in DNA: TGTGCCAGTCGGACAGATAGCAATCAGCCCCAGCATTTT. It is translated as CASRTDSNQPQHF.

This chain joins TRBV30 and TRBJ2-3, with 8 bases matching TRBD1. V lost 4 bases to trimming and J lost 2 bases; unmatched junction nucleotides: 11. The CDR3 spans 16 residues. Germline CDR1 GTSNPN, CDR2 SVGIG (reference sequence). CDR3 DNA: TGTGCCTGGAACCCACGACAGGGGCCTCTCACAGATACGCAGTATTTT. Amino acids: CAWNPRQGPLTDTQYF.

The chain carries TRBV5-6 and TRBJ2-6; a weak D match, TRBD1 (5 bases). Germline loops: CDR1 SGHDT, CDR2 YYEEEE. The CDR3 consists of 16 residues. Trimming pared 1 base from V and 0 bases from J, leaving 8 bases between. In DNA form, the CDR3 reads TGTGCCAGCAGCTTGTGGCAGGGCTCTGGGGCCAACGTCCTGACTTTC. Its translation is CASSLWQGSGANVLTF.

A word on this clone: Other DNA sequences within the sample encode an identical CDR3. V gene TRBV9 combines with J gene TRBJ1-2; 7 positions match TRBD1. CDR1 and CDR2 from the germline V gene are SGDLS and YYNGEE. J lost 2 bases, V lost 0 bases, and 1 base had no gene match. The CDR3 length is 14 residues. CDR3 coding DNA: TGTGCCAGCAGCGTAGGACAGGGCAACTATGGCTACACCTTC. This codes for CASSVGQGNYGYTF.

This chain links TRBV28 with TRBJ1-1; 8 bases line up with TRBD1. Per the germline V gene, CDR1 is MDHEN and CDR2 is SYDVKM. The CDR3 has 15 residues. Trimming removed 5 bases from V and 0 bases from J; junction bases left unmatched: 5. CDR3: CASSGPGQVNTEAFF. In nucleotides, the CDR3 is TGTGCCAGCAGTGGTCCGGGACAGGTGAACACTGAAGCTTTCTTT.

The chain carries TRBV3-1 (or the pseudogene TRBV3-2) and TRBJ2-3, with D uncertain. Germline CDR1 reads LGHDT; CDR2 reads YNNKEL (reference sequence). The CDR3 extends over 15 amino acids. The V end lost 2 bases, the J end lost 0 bases, and 9 bases lay between the germline ends. For the CDR3, the DNA is TGTGCCAGCAGCCAAAGACACCTTAGCACAGATACGCAGTATTTT. It translates to CASSQRHLSTDTQYF.

The rearrangement uses TRBV18 and TRBJ2-7; possible D gene TRBD1, 5 bases. Germline CDR1 reads KGHSH; CDR2 reads LQKENI. The CDR3 extends over 14 amino acids. Trimming removed 2 bases from V and 1 base from J, with 9 bases in between. CDR3 in DNA: TGTGCCAGCTCACCAGGGGCCGGTTCCTACGAGCAGTACTTC. Encoded protein: CASSPGAGSYEQYF.

The chain links TRBV5-6 to TRBJ1-3; 7 nucleotides agree with TRBD1. The germline V gene has CDR1 SGHDT and CDR2 YYEEEE. The CDR3 runs to 15 residues. After removal of 0 bases from V and 3 bases from J, the junction contained 3 bases not matched to a gene. The CDR3 bases are TGTGCCAGCAGCTTGGTCGGGACAGATGGAAACACCATATATTTT. Its protein product is CASSLVGTDGNTIYF.

This sequence joins TRBV18 and TRBJ1-4, with TRBD1 identical over 7 bases. J was trimmed by 0 bases and V by 2 bases; bases with no gene match: 6. This CDR3 has 17 amino acids. Germline lookup yields CDR1 KGHSH and CDR2 LQKENI. DNA of the CDR3: TGTGCCAGCTCACCAACAGGGGCCCTTTCAACTAATGAAAAACTGTTTTTT. Protein product: CASSPTGALSTNEKLFF. The full variable domain, rest sourced from reference TRBV18 and TRBJ1-4, is NAGVMQNPRHLVRRRGQEARLRCSPMKGHSHVYWYRQLPEEGLKFMVYLQKENIIDESGMPKERFSAEFPKEGPSILRIQQVVRGDSAAYFCASSPTGALSTNEKLFFGSGTQLSVL.

V and J are TRBV6-2 or TRBV6-3 and TRBJ1-1, with D possibly being TRBD1 (6 bases). Germline V lookup: CDR1 MNHEY, CDR2 SVGEGT. The length of the CDR3 is 13 residues. V lost 5 bases and J lost 4, with 11 bases in between. The CDR3 DNA is TGTGCCAGCAGTGCACAGGGTGTCACTGAAGCTTTCTTT. Its translation: CASSAQGVTEAFF.

The chain uses TRBV9 and TRBJ1-2, with TRBD1 as a possible D gene (5 bases). V was clipped by 4 bases and J by 7 bases, with 23 bases between them. Germline assignment: CDR1 SGDLS and CDR2 YYNGEE. The CDR3 runs to 16 residues. CDR3 amino acids: CASSRNPDSTNGGYTF. The CDR3 nucleotides are TGTGCCAGCAGCCGAAACCCCGACAGTACTAACGGTGGCTACACCTTC. Together with reference TRBV9 and TRBJ1-2, the CDR3 gives the full variable domain: DSGVTQTPKHLITATGQRVTLRCSPRSGDLSVYWYQQSLDQGLQFLIQYYNGEERAKGNILERFSAQQFPDLHSELNLSSLELGDSALYFCASSRNPDSTNGGYTFGSGTRLTVV.